A selection of T cell receptor beta chains follows, all from one sample in a study of regulatory T cells in long-lasting Graves disease. TCRdb independently ran MiXCR on the multiplex PCR reads; one entry per CDR3 protein. Of approximately 400,000 distinct CDR3 sequences listed, approximately 12% are singletons. Separately, the same data were catalogued under a study of T cells in Graves' hyperthyroidism and ophthalmopathy.

The sequenced sample was peripheral blood mononuclear cells (PBMCs), obtained at new diagnosis, from a patient treated with antithyroid drugs. The receptors come from a woman aged 18-30 years with Graves disease. Both conserved end residues are trimmed from each CDR3.

TRBV4-1,10,TRBJ2-5,ASSQMQETQY
TRBV20-1,12,TRBJ2-5,SASTIAGKETQY
TRBV5-1,12,TRBJ2-2,ASSLVGQPGELF
TRBV20-1,11,TRBJ1-2,SARRDRGLGYT
TRBV7-3,11,NA,ASSRRREDTQY
TRBV24-1,12,TRBJ2-1,ATSVRPSYNEQF
TRBV6-1,14,TRBJ2-1,ASSEEPALSYNEQF
TRBV12-3/TRBV12-4,16,TRBJ2-2,ASRSPTPQGGRSGELF
TRBV3-1,13,TRBJ2-3,ASSPRGGGADTQY
TRBV9,12,TRBJ2-1,ASGGASLYNEQF
TRBV6-1,12,TRBJ1-1,ASSNAGGRSEAF
TRBV7-3,15,TRBJ2-2,ASSLNRQGSLPGELF
TRBV29-1,11,TRBJ2-1,SVGGQGDNEQF
TRBV2,16,TRBJ2-5,ASSEALATSGRRETQY
TRBV10-3,18,TRBJ1-1,ATKGSSVSASQGRYTEAF
TRBV15,11,TRBJ1-2,ATSRDRRGGYT
TRBV5-1,14,TRBJ1-4,ASSDGQGATNEKLF
TRBV11-2,12,TRBJ2-7,ASSFPSGYYEQY
TRBV29-1,11,TRBJ1-2,SAIGLGNYGYT
TRBV7-2,13,TRBJ2-7,ASSSRDREIYEQY
TRBV3-1,15,TRBJ2-4,ASSQSGLVFAKNIQY
TRBV18,10,TRBJ1-1,ASSPNDLEAF
TRBV11-1,12,TRBJ1-1,ASTLGRGNTEAF
TRBV20-1,11,TRBJ2-5,SASGTARETQY
TRBV27,11,TRBJ1-6,ASSWTYNSPLH
TRBV19,14,TRBJ2-2,ASSIALAANTGELF
TRBV7-9,11,TRBJ1-2,ASSGRLGYGYT
TRBV5-1,12,TRBJ2-5,ASRNSGIWETQY
TRBV18,13,TRBJ2-2,ASSPIPTGSGELF
TRBV19,14,TRBJ2-1,ASSDPEKVRYNEQF
TRBV5-1,13,TRBJ1-2,ASSLVRHRGNGYT
TRBV29-1,11,TRBJ2-3,SVVIAHTDTQY
TRBV27,11,TRBJ2-7,ASNPGRGGEQY
TRBV9,13,TRBJ2-3,ASSVEGLAGDQQY
TRBV19,11,TRBJ1-1,ASSIGRLTEAF
TRBV7-9,14,TRBJ2-3,ASSQLVFGGTDTQY
TRBV20-1,11,TRBJ2-1,SARAGVLNEQF
TRBV10-1,11,TRBJ2-7,ASSEVRSYEQY
TRBV20-1,12,TRBJ1-1,SASRGQTNTEAF
TRBV2,13,TRBJ1-2,ASNNLRGRNYGYT
TRBV10-3,12,TRBJ2-5,AISSGTWGETQY
TRBV5-1,12,TRBJ1-6,ASSLWDHNSPLH
TRBV7-8,14,TRBJ2-4,ASSSYVAYSKNIQY
TRBV28,9,TRBJ2-4,ASRDLGIQY
TRBV7-2,13,TRBJ1-2,ASTVRTGAIYGYT